Detailed here is one T cell receptor beta chain. The entry originates in a study of radiation and T cells in renal cell carcinoma. Libraries were prepared by immunoSEQ multiplex PCR; TCRdb keeps only in-frame clonotypes and omits some of them. There are just over 15,000 clones in the sample; around 66% occur only once, and 27% lies in the top ten. The CDR3 has 13 residues. With V trimmed by 6 bases and J by 3 bases, 2 bases remained unmatched. Germline V CDR1 and CDR2: KGHSH, LQKENI. Treatment indicated: 15 Gy SBRT to primary tumor, nephrectomy 4 weeks later. The chain couples TRBV18 to TRBJ1-1, with 9 bases aligning to TRBD1. The clonotype was recovered from a woman aged 70-85 years with renal cell carcinoma. The material sequenced was tumor tissue, taken from a patient whose treatment included radiotherapy and nephrectomy. The CDR3 DNA reads as TGTGCCAGCTCGCGGACAGGGGACACTGAAGCTTTCTTT. Its translation: CASSRTGDTEAFF.